What follows are 21 T cell receptor beta chains derived from one specimen sequenced in a study of cytomegalovirus exposure and HLA in healthy donors. 60 Vbeta and 13 Jbeta primers were used in PCR. Generated by immunoSEQ multiplex PCR, the TCRdb table keeps only in-frame clones and is missing some. Among about 190,000 clones listed, roughly 77% were seen once. The sample consisted of PBMCs. Receptors originate from a man aged 25 to 45 in good health and CMV-seropositive.

The rearrangement uses TRBV10-3 and TRBJ2-7; TRBD2 matches at 8 bases. V lost 10 bases, J lost 10 bases, and 15 bases stayed unmatched. Germline CDR1 ENHRY, CDR2 SYGVKD. CDR3 length equals 13 residues. The CDR3 here is CATGMPGGGSQYF. The DNA for the CDR3 is TGTGCCACCGGAATGCCGGGAGGGGGAAGTCAGTACTTC.

The chain employs TRBV7-3 and TRBJ1-5; 9 bases align to TRBD1. J lost 7 bases, V lost 6 bases, and 4 bases had no gene match. The CDR3 loop spans 13 amino acids. The germline gives CDR1 SGHTA, CDR2 FQGTGA. CDR3 sequence reads: CASSLDRGQPQHF. CDR3 sequence (DNA): TGTGCCAGCAGTTTGGACAGGGGACAGCCCCAGCATTTT.

The table lists this clone with a few counts. V is TRBV7-2 and J is TRBJ1-5; D call uncertain. V lost 4 bases, J lost 9 bases, and 10 bases lay in between. This CDR3 has 12 residues. Germline V gene sequence: CDR1 SGHTA, CDR2 FQGNSA. CDR3 amino acids: CASSSNRRPQHF. In DNA, the CDR3 is TGTGCCAGCAGCTCCAACCGGAGGCCCCAGCATTTT.

This clone showed up just once. The V gene is TRBV7-9, the J gene TRBJ1-2; D is uncertain. Germline V gene lookup returns CDR1 SEHNR and CDR2 FQNEAQ (reference sequence). This CDR3 is built from 16 residues. The V end lost 1 base, the J end lost 4 bases, and 16 bases lay between the germline ends. In DNA, the CDR3 is TGTGCCAGCAGCTTAGGAACTAGGCGGCGGGCCTATGGCTACACCTTC. Its translation: CASSLGTRRRAYGYTF.

This clone has a single count. The rearrangement joins TRBV27 to TRBJ1-1; D not certain. This CDR3 spans 16 amino acids. Germline values: CDR1 MNHEY, CDR2 SMNVEV (reference sequence). Trimming removed 5 bases from V and 3 bases from J, with 19 bases in between. The CDR3 nucleotides read TGTGCCAGCAGTCCCCGGTGGAGGGAGCTCGACACTGAAGCTTTCTTT. It yields the protein CASSPRWRELDTEAFF.

Comment on this clone: This CDR3 is also generated by other DNA sequences in the sample. CDR3 protein: CAWSRDSYEQYF. The CDR3 region has the DNA TGTGCCTGGAGCCGGGACAGCTACGAGCAGTACTTC. The rearrangement uses TRBV30 and TRBJ2-7; 7 bases align to TRBD1. Trimming cost V 3 bases and J 3 bases; bases outside gene matches: 2. Germline V CDR1 and CDR2: GTSNPN, SVGIG (reference sequence). There are 12 residues in the CDR3.

V gene TRBV5-4 combines with J gene TRBJ2-7; 9 nucleotides agree with TRBD1. V was pared by 9 bases and J by 6 bases, with 16 bases of the junction left unmatched. The CDR3 consists of 15 residues. Germline V gene lookup returns CDR1 SGHNT and CDR2 YYREEE (reference sequence). The CDR3 spells CATQLGGTGPIEQYF. CDR3 DNA sequence: TGTGCCACCCAGCTTGGAGGGACAGGGCCAATCGAGCAGTACTTC.

J is TRBJ2-3 and V is TRBV19, with D tentatively TRBD2 (6 bases). CDR1 is LNHDA and CDR2 is SQIVND in the germline V gene (reference sequence). With 4 bases removed from V and 2 bases from J, the gap between germline ends came to 7 bases. The CDR3 runs to 13 residues. CDR3 protein: CASSSGATDTQYF. The CDR3 DNA reads as TGTGCCAGTAGTAGCGGGGCCACAGATACGCAGTATTTT.

A word on this clone: One end of the junction does not line up with germline, which may come from a read error. This rearrangement joins TRBV2 to TRBJ1-1; 7 bases fit TRBD1. The germline gives CDR1 SNHLY, CDR2 FYNNEI. The CDR3 has 15 residues. CDR3 amino acids: CASREAGGMNTEAFF. CDR3 in DNA: TGTGCCAGCAGGGAAGCAGGGGGTATGAACACTGAAGCTTTCTTT. Filled out from reference TRBV2 and TRBJ1-1, the complete variable domain reads EPEVTQTPSHQVTQMGQEVILRCVPISNHLYFYWYRQILGQKVEFLVSFYNNEISEKSEIFDDQFSVERPDGSNFTLKIRSTKLEDSAMYFCASREAGGMNTEAFFGQGTRLTVV.

The chain couples TRBV30 to TRBJ2-1; no clear D gene. Trimming removed 4 bases at V and 4 bases at J, with 11 bases between. The CDR3 consists of 13 residues. Germline CDR1 reads GTSNPN; CDR2 reads SVGIG (reference sequence). The CDR3 region has the DNA TGTGCCTGGATAGCCCAGCCTTACAATGAGCAGTTCTTC. As protein: CAWIAQPYNEQFF.

This clone was counted once. The V gene is TRBV5-1, the J gene TRBJ2-2; D might be TRBD2 (5 bases). Per germline, CDR1 SGHRS and CDR2 YFSETQ. CDR3 size: 13 residues. Between the trimmed V and J ends, which lost 4 bases and 5 bases, there was a span of 9 bases. Written as DNA, the CDR3 is TGCGCCAGCAGCCGGGGTTGGACCGGGGAGCTGTTTTTT. Amino acid sequence: CASSRGWTGELFF.

J is TRBJ2-3 and V is TRBV5-1; TRBD2 aligns across 7 bases. The V segment lost 2 bases and the J segment 1 base; nucleotides outside the gene matches: 4. CDR1 is SGHRS and CDR2 is YFSETQ in the germline V gene. The CDR3 spans 15 residues. The CDR3 DNA reads as TGCGCCAGCAGCTTAGGCAGCGGGGGCACAGATACGCAGTATTTT. This sequence encodes CASSLGSGGTDTQYF.

This chain uses TRBV9 with TRBJ2-7; TRBD1 is a possible D gene (5 bases). V lost 0 bases and J 1 base, leaving 14 bases between the germline ends. This CDR3 has 16 residues. CDR1 is SGDLS, CDR2 YYNGEE, per germline. The CDR3 DNA reads as TGTGCCAGCAGCGTAGCCTCAGGGTTTTCTTCCTACGAGCAGTACTTC. The encoded protein is CASSVASGFSSYEQYF.

The chain is built from TRBV2 and TRBJ2-2; TRBD2 aligns across 9 bases. V was pared by 7 bases and J by 4 bases, with 7 bases of the junction left unmatched. Germline lookup yields CDR1 SNHLY and CDR2 FYNNEI. This CDR3 has 15 residues. The CDR3 DNA reads TGTGCCAGCACCAATAGCGGGAGAGGCACCGGGGAGCTGTTTTTT. Its protein is CASTNSGRGTGELFF.

This clone was seen once. In DNA form, the CDR3 reads TGTGCCAGCAGTCGGACAGGGGTGAACACCGGGGAGCTGTTTTTT. Translated: CASSRTGVNTGELFF. The chain joins TRBV6-5 to TRBJ2-2, with TRBD1 matching over 9 bases. Looked up from germline, CDR1 is MNHEY and CDR2 is SVGAGI. The J segment lost 1 base and the V segment lost 5 bases, leaving 2 bases of the junction unmatched. The CDR3 has 15 amino acids.

The CDR3 nucleotides read TGCGCCAGCAGCAACCGGGACAGGGGAACAGATACGCAGTATTTT. It codes for CASSNRDRGTDTQYF. This sequence joins TRBV5-1 and TRBJ2-3; 10 bases map to TRBD1. This CDR3 contains 15 residues. Germline assignment: CDR1 SGHRS and CDR2 YFSETQ. V lost 4 bases, J lost 3 bases, and 5 bases stayed unmatched.

CDR3 DNA: TGTGCCAGCAGCCTCATTCCGGGACAGGGGTCGCGGGAGGCACTCGGGGAGCTGTTTTTT. It encodes CASSLIPGQGSREALGELFF. The genes are TRBV27 and TRBJ2-2, with 10 bases matching TRBD1. CDR1 is MNHEY, CDR2 SMNVEV, per germline (reference sequence). The CDR3 has 20 residues. Trimming took 6 bases from V and 7 from J; bases not matched to a gene: 23.

This chain connects TRBV5-4 to TRBJ2-7; 8 positions match TRBD2. J was trimmed by 4 bases and V by 3 bases; bases with no gene match: 9. The germline CDR1 and CDR2 sequences are SGHNT and YYREEE (reference sequence). The CDR3 is made up of 15 amino acids. The CDR3 loop is CASSSLPGGKYEQYF. CDR3 bases: TGTGCCAGCAGCTCCCTCCCGGGAGGGAAGTACGAGCAGTACTTC.

This clone was detected only once. Germline is not matched at one junction end, which may reflect a read error. The chain has TRBV7-9 and TRBJ2-5; no clear D gene. Germline V CDR1 and CDR2: SEHNR, FQNEAQ (reference sequence). There are 14 residues in the CDR3. As DNA, the CDR3 is TGTTCCAGCAGCTTTGAGTTGATCGGGGAGACCCAGTACTTC. Translating gives CSSSFELIGETQYF.

V and J are TRBV5-1 and TRBJ2-5, with 9 bases fitting TRBD2. With 7 bases clipped from V and 3 bases from J, the junction kept 1 base outside the gene matches. Per the germline V gene, CDR1 is SGHRS and CDR2 is YFSETQ. The CDR3 is 12 residues long. The CDR3 loop is CASQRGEETQYF. CDR3 DNA: TGCGCCAGCCAGCGGGGGGAAGAGACCCAGTACTTC. The full variable domain, in which reference TRBV5-1 and TRBJ2-5 provide the parts outside the CDR3, is KAGVTQTPRYLIKTRGQQVTLSCSPISGHRSVSWYQQTPGQGLQFLFEYFSETQRNKGNFPGRFSGRQFSNSRSEMNVSTLELGDSALYLCASQRGEETQYFGPGTRLLVL.

The chain couples TRBV9 to TRBJ2-2; TRBD1 matches 7 bases. Per germline, CDR1 SGDLS and CDR2 YYNGEE. The CDR3 is 15 residues long. V gave up 0 bases and J gave up 5 bases; unmatched junction bases: 4. DNA for the CDR3: TGTGCCAGCAGCGTAGGGACAGGCCGAACCGGGGAGCTGTTTTTT. Translating gives CASSVGTGRTGELFF.